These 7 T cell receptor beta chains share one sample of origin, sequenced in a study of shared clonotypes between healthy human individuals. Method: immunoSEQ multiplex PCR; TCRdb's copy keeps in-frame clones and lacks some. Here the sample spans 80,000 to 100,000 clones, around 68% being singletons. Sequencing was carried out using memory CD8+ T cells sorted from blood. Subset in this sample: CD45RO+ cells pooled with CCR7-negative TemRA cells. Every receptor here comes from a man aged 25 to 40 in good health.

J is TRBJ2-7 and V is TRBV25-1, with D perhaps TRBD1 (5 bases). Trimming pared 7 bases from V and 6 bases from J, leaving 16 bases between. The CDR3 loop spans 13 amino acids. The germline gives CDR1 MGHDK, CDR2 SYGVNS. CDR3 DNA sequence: TGTGCCAGCACCGGTAGGCAGGGAAGCGAGCAGTACTTC. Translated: CASTGRQGSEQYF.

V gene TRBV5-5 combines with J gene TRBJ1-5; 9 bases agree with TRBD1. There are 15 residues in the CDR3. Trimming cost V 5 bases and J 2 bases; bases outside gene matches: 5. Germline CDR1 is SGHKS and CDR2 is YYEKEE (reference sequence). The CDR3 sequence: CASRGTGYGNQPQHF. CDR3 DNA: TGTGCCAGCAGAGGGACAGGGTACGGCAATCAGCCCCAGCATTTT.

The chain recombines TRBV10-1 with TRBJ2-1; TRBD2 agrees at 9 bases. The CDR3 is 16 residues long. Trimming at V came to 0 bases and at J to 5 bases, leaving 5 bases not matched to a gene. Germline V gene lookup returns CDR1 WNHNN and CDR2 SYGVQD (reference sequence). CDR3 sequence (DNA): TGCGCCAGCAGTGAGTCGGCGGGAGGGCCTGACAATGAGCAGTTCTTC. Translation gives CASSESAGGPDNEQFF.

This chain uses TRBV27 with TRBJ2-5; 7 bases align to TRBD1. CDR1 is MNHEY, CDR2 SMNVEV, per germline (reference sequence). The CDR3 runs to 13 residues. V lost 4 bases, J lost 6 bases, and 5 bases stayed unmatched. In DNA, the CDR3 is TGTGCCAGCAGTTCTCAGGGGGAAAAGACCCAGTACTTC. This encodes CASSSQGEKTQYF.

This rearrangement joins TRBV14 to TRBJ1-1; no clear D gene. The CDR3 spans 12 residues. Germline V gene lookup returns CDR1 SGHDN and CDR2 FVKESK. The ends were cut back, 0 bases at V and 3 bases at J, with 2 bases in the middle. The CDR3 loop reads CASSQDYTEAFF. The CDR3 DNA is TGTGCCAGCAGCCAAGACTACACTGAAGCTTTCTTT.

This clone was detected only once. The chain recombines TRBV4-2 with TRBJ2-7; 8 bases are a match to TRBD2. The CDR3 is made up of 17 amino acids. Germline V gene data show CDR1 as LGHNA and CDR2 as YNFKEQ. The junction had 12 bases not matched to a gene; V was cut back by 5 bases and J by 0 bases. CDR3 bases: TGTGCCAGCAGCGTCGTTGCTAGCGGGCTCAGCTCCTACGAGCAGTACTTC. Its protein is CASSVVASGLSSYEQYF.

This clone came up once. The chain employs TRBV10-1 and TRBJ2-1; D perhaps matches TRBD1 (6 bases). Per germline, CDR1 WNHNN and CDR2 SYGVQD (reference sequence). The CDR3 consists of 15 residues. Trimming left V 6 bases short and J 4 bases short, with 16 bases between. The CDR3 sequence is CASSDVRTEYNEQFF. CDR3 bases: TGCGCCAGCAGCGACGTACGGACAGAGTACAATGAGCAGTTCTTC.